This T cell receptor (beta chain) is drawn from a study of T cell responses to AZD1222 COVID-19 vaccine. Method: immunoSEQ multiplex PCR; TCRdb's copy keeps in-frame clones and lacks some. The table has over 110,000 clones, roughly 90% seen once. This clone was detected only a few times. V shed 4 bases, J shed 4 bases, and the junction held 7 bases outside the gene matches. Germline V gene data show CDR1 as SGHDT and CDR2 as YYEEEE. The CDR3 runs 14 residues. The chain has TRBV5-6 and TRBJ1-2, with 7 nucleotides matching TRBD1. Material: peripheral blood, obtained on day 0 of AZD1222 vaccination. The sequence derives from an adult in good health. CDR3 nucleotide sequence: TGTGCCAGCAGCCTCACAGGGGAGAGCTATGGCTACACCTTC. This codes for CASSLTGESYGYTF.